Below, 2 T cell receptor beta chains from the same sample are listed, as sequenced in a study of shared clonotypes between healthy human individuals. The method was immunoSEQ multiplex PCR; TCRdb's version includes in-frame clones alone and lacks a portion of them. The data show roughly 590,000 clones, 95% seen once. Naive CD8 populations comprised CD45RO-negative cells positively selected for CCR7, excluding terminally differentiated effector memory CD45RA+ cells. The sample consisted of naive CD8+ T cells sorted from blood. Every receptor here comes from a woman between 25 and 40 years old in good health.

V gene TRBV28 combines with J gene TRBJ2-7, with TRBD1 identical over 10 bases. The CDR3 extends over 16 amino acids. V shed 4 bases, J shed 1 base, and the junction held 7 bases outside the gene matches. CDR1 MDHEN and CDR2 SYDVKM come from the germline V gene. CDR3 in amino acids: CASSSKDRGSSYEQYF. CDR3 DNA sequence: TGTGCCAGCAGTTCCAAGGACAGGGGGTCATCCTACGAGCAGTACTTC.

V is TRBV7-6 and J is TRBJ2-3; perhaps TRBD1 as D (6 bases). CDR3 length: 16 residues. Deletions cut 5 bases from V and 3 bases from J, with 18 bases between. Germline V CDR1 and CDR2: SGHVS, FNYEAQ. This chain's CDR3 is CASSTYSGEWTDTQYF. CDR3 in DNA: TGTGCCAGCAGCACCTACTCAGGGGAATGGACAGATACGCAGTATTTT. Variable domain in full (rest from reference TRBV7-6 and TRBJ2-3): GAGVSQSPRYKVTKRGQDVALRCDPISGHVSLYWYRQALGQGPEFLTYFNYEAQQDKSGLPNDRFSAERPEGSISTLTIQRTEQRDSAMYRCASSTYSGEWTDTQYFGPGTRLTVL.